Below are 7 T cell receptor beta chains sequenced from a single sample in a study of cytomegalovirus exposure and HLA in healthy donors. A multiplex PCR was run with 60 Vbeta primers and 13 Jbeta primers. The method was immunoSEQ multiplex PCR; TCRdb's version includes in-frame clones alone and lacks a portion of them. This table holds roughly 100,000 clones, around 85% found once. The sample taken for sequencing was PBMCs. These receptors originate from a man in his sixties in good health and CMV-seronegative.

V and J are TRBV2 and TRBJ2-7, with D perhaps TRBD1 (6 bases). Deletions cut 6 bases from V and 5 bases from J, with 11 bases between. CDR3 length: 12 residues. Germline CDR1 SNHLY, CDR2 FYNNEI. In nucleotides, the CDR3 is TGTGCCAGCAGCACGGACAGTCACGAGCAGTACTTC. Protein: CASSTDSHEQYF.

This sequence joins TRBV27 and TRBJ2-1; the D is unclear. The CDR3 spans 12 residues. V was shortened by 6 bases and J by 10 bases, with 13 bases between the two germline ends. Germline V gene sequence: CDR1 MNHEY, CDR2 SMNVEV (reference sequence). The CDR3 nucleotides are TGTGCCAGCAGGCGATCCGGGTCCGAGCAGTTCTTC. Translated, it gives CASRRSGSEQFF.

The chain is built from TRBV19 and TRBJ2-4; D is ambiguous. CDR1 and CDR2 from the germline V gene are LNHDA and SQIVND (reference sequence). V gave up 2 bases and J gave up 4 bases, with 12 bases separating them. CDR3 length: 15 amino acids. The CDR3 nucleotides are TGTGCCAGTAGTATACCCCGGAGTAGAAAAAACATTCAGTACTTC. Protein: CASSIPRSRKNIQYF.

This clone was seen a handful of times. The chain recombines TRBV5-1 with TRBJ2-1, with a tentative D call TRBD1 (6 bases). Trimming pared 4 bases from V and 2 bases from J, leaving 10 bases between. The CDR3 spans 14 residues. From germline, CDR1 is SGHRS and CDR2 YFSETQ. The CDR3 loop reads CASSHRDTYNEQFF. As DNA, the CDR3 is TGCGCCAGCAGCCACCGGGACACCTACAATGAGCAGTTCTTC.

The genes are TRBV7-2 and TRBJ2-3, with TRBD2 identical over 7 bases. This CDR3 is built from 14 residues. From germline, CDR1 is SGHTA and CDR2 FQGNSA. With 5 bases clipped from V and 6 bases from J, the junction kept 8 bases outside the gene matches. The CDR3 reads CASSHPPLADTQYF. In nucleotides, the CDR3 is TGTGCCAGCAGCCACCCCCCACTAGCGGATACGCAGTATTTT.

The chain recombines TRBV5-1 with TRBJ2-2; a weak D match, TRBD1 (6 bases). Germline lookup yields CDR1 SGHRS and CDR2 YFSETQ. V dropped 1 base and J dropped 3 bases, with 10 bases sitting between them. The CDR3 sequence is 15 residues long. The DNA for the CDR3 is TGCGCCAGCAGCTTGTCACAGGGAGACACCGGGGAGCTGTTTTTT. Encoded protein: CASSLSQGDTGELFF.

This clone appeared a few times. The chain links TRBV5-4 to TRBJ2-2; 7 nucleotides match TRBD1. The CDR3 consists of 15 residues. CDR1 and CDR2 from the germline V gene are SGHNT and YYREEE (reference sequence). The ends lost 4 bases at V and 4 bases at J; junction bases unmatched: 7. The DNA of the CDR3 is TGTGCCAGCAGCCTAACAGGGGCTTTCACCGGGGAGCTGTTTTTT. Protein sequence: CASSLTGAFTGELFF.